The 17 T cell receptor beta chains below were found in one sample sequenced in a study of blood T cell repertoires in COVID-19. Data came from immunoSEQ multiplex PCR; TCRdb stores just in-frame clones and leaves some out. The repertoire has 150,000 or so clones, 65% to 85% of them found once; the top ten carry roughly 5.6%. Sequenced sample: PBMCs or T cells enriched from blood (not recorded which). The receptor source for this set is a man aged 70-80 years who had been exposed to COVID-19.

The chain has TRBV5-1 and TRBJ2-2, with 9 bases fitting TRBD2. CDR3 size: 15 residues. Germline lookup yields CDR1 SGHRS and CDR2 YFSETQ. Trimming removed 6 bases from V and 1 base from J; junction bases left unmatched: 4. CDR3 loop: CASTGLAMNTGELFF. Written as DNA, the CDR3 is TGCGCCAGCACCGGACTAGCGATGAACACCGGGGAGCTGTTTTTT.

V is TRBV30 and J is TRBJ2-5; the D gene is possibly TRBD1 (5 bases). V was pared by 3 bases and J by 1 base, with 9 bases between. Looked up from germline, CDR1 is GTSNPN and CDR2 is SVGIG (reference sequence). CDR3 length equals 13 residues. This CDR3 reads CAWSRQSQETQYF. CDR3 coding DNA: TGTGCCTGGAGCAGACAGTCCCAAGAGACCCAGTACTTC.

The V call is TRBV4-2, the J call TRBJ2-7, with D perhaps matching TRBD2 (5 bases). Germline V gene data show CDR1 as LGHNA and CDR2 as YNFKEQ. This CDR3 contains 14 residues. The germline V and J ends were trimmed by 1 base and 7 bases, with 14 bases remaining between them. The CDR3 region has the DNA TGTGCCAGCAGCCAAGTAGGGAGACTCGGGGAGCAGTACTTC. Protein product: CASSQVGRLGEQYF.

In this sample, this clone turned up once. The chain uses TRBV4-3 and TRBJ2-7; TRBD1 matches at 12 bases. Per germline, CDR1 LGHNA and CDR2 YSLEER. CDR3 length: 15 residues. V gave up 2 bases and J gave up 9 bases; unmatched junction bases: 8. This CDR3 reads CASSQTGTGGLGQYF. Written as DNA, the CDR3 is TGCGCCAGCAGCCAAACCGGGACAGGGGGCTTAGGGCAGTACTTC.

The chain is built from TRBV4-3 and TRBJ2-7, with D possibly TRBD2 on 5 matching bases. From germline, CDR1 is LGHNA and CDR2 YSLEER. Trimming pared 0 bases from V and 5 bases from J, leaving 8 bases between. This CDR3 region has 13 residues. The chain's CDR3 is CASSQEVRDEQYF. The CDR3 DNA reads TGCGCCAGCAGCCAAGAAGTGCGGGACGAGCAGTACTTC.

A few counts support this clone. V is TRBV6-1 and J is TRBJ2-7; TRBD1 might be the D (5 bases). V gave up 1 base and J gave up 8 bases, with 12 bases separating them. This CDR3 is built from 13 residues. Germline lookup yields CDR1 MNHNS and CDR2 SASEGT. The CDR3 is CASSEDAGNKQYF. The DNA for the CDR3 is TGTGCCAGCAGTGAAGATGCAGGGAATAAGCAGTACTTC.

This chain connects TRBV10-1 to TRBJ2-3; 10 bases are shared with TRBD2. CDR1 is WNHNN and CDR2 is SYGVQD in the germline V gene (reference sequence). The J segment lost 14 bases and the V segment lost 0 bases, leaving 5 bases of the junction unmatched. This CDR3 has 13 amino acids. In DNA form, the CDR3 reads TGCGCCAGCAGTGAGTCTCTAGCGGGAGACGCGTATTTT. Its translation is CASSESLAGDAYF.

The J gene is TRBJ2-5, the V gene TRBV14, with 7 bases fitting TRBD2. The junction had 7 bases not matched to a gene; V was cut back by 4 bases and J by 5 bases. The CDR3 contains 14 residues. Germline V gene data show CDR1 as SGHDN and CDR2 as FVKESK. CDR3 coding DNA: TGTGCCAGCAGCCCTTCGACTAGCAGGGAGACCCAGTACTTC. This codes for CASSPSTSRETQYF. The whole variable domain, filled in from reference TRBV14 and TRBJ2-5, reads EAGVTQFPSHSVIEKGQTVTLRCDPISGHDNLYWYRRVMGKEIKFLLHFVKESKQDESGMPNNRFLAERTGGTYSTLKVQPAELEDSGVYFCASSPSTSRETQYFGPGTRLLVL.

This chain links TRBV10-3 with TRBJ1-6; TRBD1 might be the D (6 bases). V shed 11 bases and J shed 0 bases, with 17 bases lying between them. CDR1 and CDR2 (germline): ENHRY, SYGVKD. There are 16 residues in the CDR3. As DNA, the CDR3 is TGTGCCCTCAACCGAACAGGGAGCTCCTATAATTCACCCCTCCACTTT. It translates to CALNRTGSSYNSPLHF.

The genes are TRBV28 and TRBJ2-3, with a weak D call TRBD2 (6 bases). V lost 6 bases to trimming and J lost 2 bases, with 15 bases between them. There are 15 residues in the CDR3. Germline V gene sequence: CDR1 MDHEN, CDR2 SYDVKM. CDR3 residues: CASRFSGLNTDTQYF. The CDR3 region has the DNA TGTGCCAGCAGGTTTAGCGGACTCAACACAGATACGCAGTATTTT. Looking up the rest from reference TRBV28 and TRBJ2-3 gives the full variable domain: DVKVTQSSRYLVKRTGEKVFLECVQDMDHENMFWYRQDPGLGLRLIYFSYDVKMKEKGDIPEGYSVSREKKERFSLILESASTNQTSMYLCASRFSGLNTDTQYFGPGTRLTVL.

J is TRBJ2-7 and V is TRBV5-1; D ambiguous. The germline V and J ends were trimmed by 5 bases and 5 bases, with 8 bases remaining between them. Per germline, CDR1 SGHRS and CDR2 YFSETQ. The CDR3 totals 11 residues. CDR3 bases: TGCGCCAGCAGTCTCTCGGACGAGCAGTACTTC. As protein: CASSLSDEQYF.

Many counts were recorded for this clone. This chain joins TRBV5-1 and TRBJ2-2; the match to TRBD1 covers 9 bases. CDR1 and CDR2 (germline): SGHRS, YFSETQ. The CDR3 sequence is 18 residues long. The V segment lost 0 bases and the J segment 4 bases; nucleotides outside the gene matches: 10. The CDR3 bases are TGCGCCAGCAGCTTGGCCGGCGGTGGGGACAGGGTCACCGGGGAGCTGTTTTTT. Amino acids: CASSLAGGGDRVTGELFF. Using reference TRBV5-1 and TRBJ2-2 for the parts outside the CDR3, the full variable domain is KAGVTQTPRYLIKTRGQQVTLSCSPISGHRSVSWYQQTPGQGLQFLFEYFSETQRNKGNFPGRFSGRQFSNSRSEMNVSTLELGDSALYLCASSLAGGGDRVTGELFFGEGSRLTVL.

This chain connects TRBV3-1 (or the pseudogene TRBV3-2) to TRBJ2-7; 10 nucleotides line up with TRBD2. This CDR3 region has 15 residues. Germline V gene lookup returns CDR1 LGHDT and CDR2 YNNKEL (reference sequence). V lost 5 bases and J lost 4; bases outside the gene matches: 8. The CDR3 sequence: CASSMVAGGPYEQYF. DNA for the CDR3: TGTGCCAGCAGCATGGTAGCGGGAGGCCCTTACGAGCAGTACTTC.

The V call is TRBV19, the J call TRBJ2-2, with TRBD1 matching over 8 bases. V gave up 4 bases and J gave up 7 bases; unmatched junction bases: 17. The CDR3 is 18 residues long. Germline V gene sequence: CDR1 LNHDA, CDR2 SQIVND (reference sequence). In DNA, the CDR3 is TGTGCCAGTAGTAGCCTCGGACAGGGTCTAGTCCGCGTCGGGGAGCTGTTTTTT. Translated: CASSSLGQGLVRVGELFF. Full variable domain (missing parts from reference TRBV19 and TRBJ2-2): DGGITQSPKYLFRKEGQNVTLSCEQNLNHDAMYWYRQDPGQGLRLIYYSQIVNDFQKGDIAEGYSVSREKKESFPLTVTSAQKNPTAFYLCASSSLGQGLVRVGELFFGEGSRLTVL.

The V call is TRBV4-3, the J call TRBJ1-2; TRBD1 might be the D (6 bases). V was shortened by 0 bases and J by 7 bases, with 12 bases between the two germline ends. The CDR3 is made up of 14 amino acids. The V gene's germline CDR1 is LGHNA and CDR2 YSLEER. The CDR3 DNA sequence: TGCGCCAGCAGCCAAGAGGGGGCTCAGCGTGGCTACACCTTC. Amino acid sequence: CASSQEGAQRGYTF.

The chain has TRBV27 and TRBJ1-2; D remains unclear. The V end lost 0 bases, the J end lost 8 bases, and 13 bases lay between the germline ends. The CDR3 is 14 amino acids. CDR1 is MNHEY and CDR2 is SMNVEV in the germline V gene (reference sequence). The CDR3 protein is CASSLSIAGGGYTF. In nucleotides, the CDR3 is TGTGCCAGCAGTTTATCGATAGCGGGTGGCGGCTACACCTTC.

The table lists this clone with a few counts. The gene calls are TRBV5-5 and TRBJ1-2; 7 bases align to TRBD1. V was clipped by 5 bases and J by 4 bases; unmatched bases: 11. Looked up from germline, CDR1 is SGHKS and CDR2 is YYEKEE (reference sequence). This CDR3 is 15 amino acids long. CDR3 DNA: TGTGCCAGCAGTTTTCAGGGGGGCGAAACCTATGGCTACACCTTC. Its protein product is CASSFQGGETYGYTF. Based on the CDR3 plus reference TRBV5-5 and TRBJ1-2, the full variable domain is DAGVTQSPTHLIKTRGQQVTLRCSPISGHKSVSWYQQVLGQGPQFIFQYYEKEERGRGNFPDRFSARQFPNYSSELNVNALLLGDSALYLCASSFQGGETYGYTFGSGTRLTVV.